This T cell receptor (beta chain) emerged from a study of cytomegalovirus exposure and HLA in healthy donors. Study-level points and caveats: Most TCR beta V segments were productive about 87% or about 30% of the time in an earlier analysis.

There are 13 residues in the CDR3. CDR1 MDHEN and CDR2 SYDVKM come from the germline V gene. Primers: 60 Vbeta forward and 13 Jbeta reverse. Measured with immunoSEQ multiplex PCR; TCRdb has only the in-frame clones, and not every one. The sample contains around 100,000 clones, about 81% of which appear only once. This clone was recorded a few times. Antigen: not known. An end of the junction does not agree with germline; a read error may underlie this. The sample consisted of PBMCs. The gene calls are TRBV28 and TRBJ2-7; 9 bases line up with TRBD2. The receptor was isolated from a man aged 45-65 years in good health and CMV-seronegative. The CDR3 loop reads CASLLAGEYAQYF. Written as DNA, the CDR3 is TGTGCCAGCTTACTAGCGGGTGAATACGCGCAGTACTTC.